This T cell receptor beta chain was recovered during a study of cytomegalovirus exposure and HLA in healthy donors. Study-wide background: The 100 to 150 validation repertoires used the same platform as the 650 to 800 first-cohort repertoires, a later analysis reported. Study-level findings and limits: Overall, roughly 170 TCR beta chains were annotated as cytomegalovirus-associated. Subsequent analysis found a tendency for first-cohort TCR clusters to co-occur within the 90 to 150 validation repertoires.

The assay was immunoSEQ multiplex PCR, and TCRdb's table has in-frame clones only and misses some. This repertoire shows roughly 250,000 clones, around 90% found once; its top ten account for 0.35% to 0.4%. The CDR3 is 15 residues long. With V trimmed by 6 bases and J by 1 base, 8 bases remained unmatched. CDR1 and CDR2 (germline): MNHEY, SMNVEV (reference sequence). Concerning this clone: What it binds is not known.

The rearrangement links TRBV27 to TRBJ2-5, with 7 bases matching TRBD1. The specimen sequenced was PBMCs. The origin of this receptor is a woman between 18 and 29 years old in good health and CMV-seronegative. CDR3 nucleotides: TGTGCCAGCAGCTCGCTGGACAGGCTCCAAGAGACCCAGTACTTC. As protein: CASSSLDRLQETQYF.